The next 10 T cell receptor beta chains were all read from a single sample in a study of blood T cell repertoires in COVID-19. The table came from immunoSEQ multiplex PCR; TCRdb's copy has only in-frame clones and leaves some out. The sample has around 300,000 clones; more than 80% are singletons. The sample consisted of peripheral blood. Every receptor here comes from a woman in her 30s with COVID-19, enrolled during active disease.

The chain links TRBV28 to TRBJ2-5; TRBD2 matches at 8 bases. J was trimmed by 9 bases and V by 5 bases; bases with no gene match: 8. CDR1 is MDHEN, CDR2 SYDVKM, per germline. CDR3 length: 13 residues. CDR3 protein: CASSRAGESPQYF. Written as DNA, the CDR3 is TGTGCCAGCAGTCGAGCGGGAGAATCGCCCCAGTACTTC.

DNA for the CDR3: TGTGCCAGCAGCTTAGAGGGCAGCTCCTACAATGAGCAGTTCTTC. Amino acid sequence: CASSLEGSSYNEQFF. The rearrangement uses TRBV11-2 and TRBJ2-1; no clear D gene. V gave up 0 bases and J gave up 0 bases, with 6 bases separating them. Germline V gene sequence: CDR1 SGHAT, CDR2 FQNNGV. This CDR3 is 15 amino acids long.

V gene TRBV6-2 or TRBV6-3 combines with J gene TRBJ2-3, with TRBD2 identical over 14 bases. The junction had 1 base not matched to a gene; V was cut back by 4 bases and J by 4 bases. The CDR3 totals 15 residues. Germline CDR1 is MNHEY and CDR2 is SVGEGT. In DNA form, the CDR3 reads TGTGCCAGCAGTTCGGGACTAGCGGGAGCAGATACGCAGTATTTT. This codes for CASSSGLAGADTQYF.

With regard to this clone: The same CDR3 arises from other DNA sequences in this sample as well. The chain employs TRBV3-1 (or the pseudogene TRBV3-2) and TRBJ2-1; 12 bases map to TRBD2. The J segment lost 0 bases and the V segment lost 0 bases, leaving 9 bases of the junction unmatched. The CDR3 totals 20 residues. The germline gives CDR1 LGHDT, CDR2 YNNKEL (reference sequence). The CDR3 DNA follows: TGTGCCAGCAGCCAAGATTGGCTAGCGGGAGGGACTAGCTCCTACAATGAGCAGTTCTTC. Residues: CASSQDWLAGGTSSYNEQFF.

Of note for this clone: This same CDR3 is encoded by further DNA sequences in the sample. The chain carries TRBV7-9 and TRBJ2-7; 7 bases line up with TRBD1. This CDR3 is built from 14 residues. V was clipped by 4 bases and J by 2 bases; unmatched bases: 5. Per the germline V gene, CDR1 is SEHNR and CDR2 is FQNEAQ (reference sequence). CDR3 nucleotides: TGTGCCAGCAGCTCGACCGGGACAGCCTACGAGCAGTACTTC. It yields the protein CASSSTGTAYEQYF. Full variable domain (rest looked up from reference TRBV7-9 and TRBJ2-7): DTGVSQNPRHKITKRGQNVTFRCDPISEHNRLYWYRQTLGQGPEFLTYFQNEAQLEKSRLLSDRFSAERPKGSFSTLEIQRTEQGDSAMYLCASSSTGTAYEQYFGPGTRLTVT.

The chain is built from TRBV4-2 and TRBJ1-2; 7 positions match TRBD1. Germline CDR1 and CDR2: LGHNA and YNFKEQ. Losses at the gene ends were 4 bases for V and 2 bases for J; bases not matched to a gene: 7. This CDR3 has 15 amino acids. The CDR3 sequence: CASSLNTGANYGYTF. CDR3 nucleotide sequence: TGTGCCAGCAGCCTAAACACAGGGGCAAACTATGGCTACACCTTC.

The chain has TRBV6-5 and TRBJ2-2; 10 nucleotides align to TRBD2. Trimming took 5 bases from V and 7 from J; bases not matched to a gene: 7. Germline values: CDR1 MNHEY, CDR2 SVGAGI. The CDR3 totals 15 residues. The CDR3 is CASSPWTSGNGELFF. CDR3 bases: TGTGCCAGCAGTCCATGGACTAGCGGAAACGGGGAGCTGTTTTTT.

This chain links TRBV14 with TRBJ1-1, with D tentatively TRBD1 (6 bases). The CDR3 loop spans 13 amino acids. Trimming took 1 base from V and 4 from J, leaving 7 bases between them. The germline V gene encodes CDR1 SGHDN and CDR2 FVKESK. CDR3: CASSQVGATEAFF. The CDR3 nucleotides read TGTGCCAGCAGCCAAGTGGGGGCCACTGAAGCTTTCTTT.

The chain joins TRBV21-1 to TRBJ2-5; TRBD2, the table's D call, was not compared with the DNA. TRBV21-1 is labeled a pseudogene. The CDR3 runs 13 residues. In DNA, the CDR3 is TGTGCCACACTTCCAACTAGCCAAGAGACCCAGTACTTC. The encoded protein is CATLPTSQETQYF.

The chain links TRBV19 to TRBJ1-4, with 8 bases identical to TRBD1. CDR3 size: 15 residues. Losses at the gene ends were 3 bases for V and 4 bases for J; bases not matched to a gene: 4. The germline CDR1 and CDR2 sequences are LNHDA and SQIVND (reference sequence). This CDR3 is CASSIQGAINEKLFF. The DNA for the CDR3 is TGTGCCAGTAGTATCCAGGGGGCGATTAATGAAAAACTGTTTTTT. Drawing the rest from reference TRBV19 and TRBJ1-4, the complete variable domain is DGGITQSPKYLFRKEGQNVTLSCEQNLNHDAMYWYRQDPGQGLRLIYYSQIVNDFQKGDIAEGYSVSREKKESFPLTVTSAQKNPTAFYLCASSIQGAINEKLFFGSGTQLSVL.